This T cell receptor (beta chain) appears in the sequencing data of a study of technical replicates of blood from a handful of donors. The germline V and J ends were trimmed by 0 bases and 5 bases, with 7 bases remaining between them. The V gene's germline CDR1 is GTSNPN and CDR2 SVGIG (reference sequence). The CDR3 loop spans 12 amino acids. Clones were read by immunoSEQ multiplex PCR, and TCRdb kept only the in-frame ones, dropping some. In the table there are approximately 12,000 clones, almost 95% of which are singletons. The sequencing sample was made of PBMCs. This clonotype was obtained from a human donor in good health. The rearrangement links TRBV30 to TRBJ1-1; D call uncertain. Here the CDR3 DNA reads TGTGCCTGGAGTGTACCGGGGACTGAAGCTTTCTTT. This encodes CAWSVPGTEAFF.